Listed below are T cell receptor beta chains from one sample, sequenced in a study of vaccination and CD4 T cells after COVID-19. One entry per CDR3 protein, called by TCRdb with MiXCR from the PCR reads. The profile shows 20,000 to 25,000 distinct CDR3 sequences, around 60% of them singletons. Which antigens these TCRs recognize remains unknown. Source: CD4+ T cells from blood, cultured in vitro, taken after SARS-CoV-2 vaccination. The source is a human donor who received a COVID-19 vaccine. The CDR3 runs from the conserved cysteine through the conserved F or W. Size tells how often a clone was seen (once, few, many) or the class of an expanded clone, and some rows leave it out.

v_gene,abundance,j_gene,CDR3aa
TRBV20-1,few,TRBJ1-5,CSASEGYQPQHF
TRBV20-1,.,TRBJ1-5,CSAATDYQPQHF
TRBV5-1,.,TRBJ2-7,CASSRDRGLYEQYF
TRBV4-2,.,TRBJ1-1,CASVRTENTEAFF
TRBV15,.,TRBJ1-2,CATSRDQGYGYTF
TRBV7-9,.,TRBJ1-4,CASSFPGQGSEKLFF
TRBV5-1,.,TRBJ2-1,CASSLAVGLKTQFF
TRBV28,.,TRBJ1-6,CASSLLGENSPLHF
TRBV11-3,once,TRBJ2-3,CASSSLNSTDTQYF
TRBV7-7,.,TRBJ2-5,CASSLDRQGIGTQYF
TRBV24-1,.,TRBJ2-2,CATAGQGGKGELFF
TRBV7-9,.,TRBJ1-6,CASSPSGSIASPLHF
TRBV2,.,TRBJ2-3,CASSVLAGVRNTQYF
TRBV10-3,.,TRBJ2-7,CAIRGRTGVEQYF
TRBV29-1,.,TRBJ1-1,CSVVQEDTEAFF
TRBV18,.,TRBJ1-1,CASSLNGGQNTEAFF
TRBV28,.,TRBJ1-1,CASSLPRRGATSNTEAFF
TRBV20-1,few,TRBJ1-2,CSARDRGGLNYGYTF
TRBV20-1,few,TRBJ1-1,CSARDWTVNTEAFF
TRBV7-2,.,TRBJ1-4,CASSMQGARVEKLFF
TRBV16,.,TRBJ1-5,CASSQSAGLGNQPQHF
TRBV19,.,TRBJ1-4,CASNYRGRRDEKLFF
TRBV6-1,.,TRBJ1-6,CASTLHRGSYNSPLHF
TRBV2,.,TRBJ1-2,CASSVQGGTSKEGYTF
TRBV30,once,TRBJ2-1,CAWSVQAGGYSEQFF
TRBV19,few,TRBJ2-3,CASAWTGDGTDTQYF
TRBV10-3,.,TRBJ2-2,CAIRSGGGNTGELFF
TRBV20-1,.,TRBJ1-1,CSALHPAGGTEAFF
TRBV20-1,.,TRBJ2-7,CSARSGYEQYF
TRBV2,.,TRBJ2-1,CASSLGLAGGRGNEQFF
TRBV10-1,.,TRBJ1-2,CASSSREFPYGYTF
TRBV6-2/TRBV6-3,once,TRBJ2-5,CASSQSDRAETQYF
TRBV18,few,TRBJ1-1,CASSQGNTEAFF
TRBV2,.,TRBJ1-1,CASGTSGATEAFF
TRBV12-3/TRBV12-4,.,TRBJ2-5,CASTRDRQETQYF
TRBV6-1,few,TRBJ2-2,CASSLGRGPNTGELFF
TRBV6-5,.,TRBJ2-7,CASSYADRGVYEQYF
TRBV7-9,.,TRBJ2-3,CASSLDAGGQTDTQYF
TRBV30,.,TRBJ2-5,CAWSDNRLLYTQETQYF
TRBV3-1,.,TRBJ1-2,CASSRGDHGYTF